The 4 T cell receptor beta chains reported below all come from one sample, sequenced in a study of CD8+CD57+ T cells in acquired aplastic anemia. Researchers used genomic DNA as the template to profile TCR beta VDJ and CDR3. From the reads, TCRdb called clonotypes with MiXCR, one entry per CDR3 protein. The table shows 250,000 to 300,000 distinct CDR3 sequences, with 45% to 65% occurring only once. Selection for sequencing was limited to patients who had shown CD8+CD57+ cell expansion by flow cytometry. The sequencing sample was made of sorted CD4+, CD8+, or CD8+CD57+ T cells (not recorded which) from PBMCs. All receptors derive from a human donor with aplastic anemia.

The chain carries TRBV2 and TRBJ1-6; 9 bases match TRBD1. V lost 6 bases and J lost 9; bases outside the gene matches: 6. The CDR3 extends over 14 amino acids. CDR1 is SNHLY, CDR2 FYNNEI, per germline. The DNA of the CDR3 is TGTGCCAGCAGGCCCGGGACAGGGTTTTCACCCCTCCACTTT. Translating it yields CASRPGTGFSPLHF. Full variable domain (rest looked up from reference TRBV2 and TRBJ1-6): EPEVTQTPSHQVTQMGQEVILRCVPISNHLYFYWYRQILGQKVEFLVSFYNNEISEKSEIFDDQFSVERPDGSNFTLKIRSTKLEDSAMYFCASRPGTGFSPLHFGNGTRLTVT.

The J gene is TRBJ1-1, the V gene TRBV7-3; D is ambiguous. Germline CDR1 is SGHTA and CDR2 is FQGTGA. This CDR3 region has 13 residues. V lost 5 bases and J 1 base, leaving 8 bases between the germline ends. This CDR3 is CASSPPPNTEAFF. The CDR3 DNA follows: TGTGCCAGCAGCCCACCGCCGAACACTGAAGCTTTCTTT.

This rearrangement joins TRBV9 to TRBJ2-1; the match to TRBD2 covers 12 bases. Trimming removed 3 bases from V and 8 bases from J; junction bases left unmatched: 12. The germline CDR1 and CDR2 sequences are SGDLS and YYNGEE. The CDR3 is 17 amino acids. The CDR3 region is CASSEGTSGLTSHEQFF. CDR3 sequence (DNA): TGTGCCAGCAGCGAGGGGACTAGCGGGCTGACCTCCCATGAGCAGTTCTTC.

The chain is built from TRBV10-3 and TRBJ2-1; D possibly corresponds to TRBD1 (5 bases). The germline CDR1 and CDR2 sequences are ENHRY and SYGVKD. The V end lost 5 bases, the J end lost 0 bases, and 17 bases lay between the germline ends. CDR3 length equals 17 residues. The CDR3 bases are TGTGCCATCAGTCTCGGCAGGGCGAATAGCTCCTACAATGAGCAGTTCTTC. Translation gives CAISLGRANSSYNEQFF.